This TCR beta chain was sequenced during a study of immune heterogeneity within non-small cell lung tumors. At the level of the study: The tumor set comprised a handful of squamous cell carcinomas and around ten non-squamous carcinomas (plus 1 not otherwise specified). Notes on the study in general: Local T-cell clonality tracked local tumor mutational burden; the correlation was moderate but significant (R around 0.31).

Template was bulk tumor genomic DNA, about 620 ng per sample. Several far-apart biopsies were taken per primary tumor during surgery. Patients underwent curative surgery for non-small cell lung cancer (untreated and newly diagnosed). Newly diagnosed non-small cell lung cancer patients undergoing curative-intent surgery served as donors. This clonotype was seen a handful of times. Its antigen is currently unknown. Germline loops: CDR1 SGHAT, CDR2 FQNNGV. The CDR3 spans 19 residues. V lost 1 base, J lost 3 bases, and 11 bases stayed unmatched. Multiplex PCR amplified TCR beta CDR3 with 32 V and 13 J primers. From the multiplex PCR reads, TCRdb called clonotypes with MiXCR, one entry per CDR3 protein. This sample has about 15,000 distinct CDR3 sequences, with approximately 26% found just once.

The source is a man aged 35 to 55 with non-small cell lung cancer. Sample: lung tumor tissue. This rearrangement joins TRBV11-2 to TRBJ2-3; 12 nucleotides match TRBD2. This CDR3 is CASSLAGLAGRGGTDTQYF. CDR3 in DNA: TGTGCCAGCAGCTTAGCAGGACTAGCGGGGAGGGGGGGGACAGATACGCAGTATTTT.